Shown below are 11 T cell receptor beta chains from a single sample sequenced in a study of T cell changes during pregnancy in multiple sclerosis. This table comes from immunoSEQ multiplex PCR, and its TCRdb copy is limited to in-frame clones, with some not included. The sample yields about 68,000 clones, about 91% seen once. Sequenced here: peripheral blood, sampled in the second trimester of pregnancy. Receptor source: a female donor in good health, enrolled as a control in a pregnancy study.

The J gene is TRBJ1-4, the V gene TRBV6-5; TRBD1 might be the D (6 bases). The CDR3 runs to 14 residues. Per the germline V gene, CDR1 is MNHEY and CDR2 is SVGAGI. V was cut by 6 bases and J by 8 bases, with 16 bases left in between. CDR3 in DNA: TGTGCCAGCAGCTACGCGGGGGCAGGGGAAAAACTGTTTTTT. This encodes CASSYAGAGEKLFF.

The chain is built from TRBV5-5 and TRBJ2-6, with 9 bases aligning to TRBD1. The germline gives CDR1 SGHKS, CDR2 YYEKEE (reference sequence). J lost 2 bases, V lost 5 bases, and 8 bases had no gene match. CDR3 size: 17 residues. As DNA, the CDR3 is TGTGCCAGCAGTCTCCGGGACAGGGACCCTGGGGCCAACGTCCTGACTTTC. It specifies CASSLRDRDPGANVLTF.

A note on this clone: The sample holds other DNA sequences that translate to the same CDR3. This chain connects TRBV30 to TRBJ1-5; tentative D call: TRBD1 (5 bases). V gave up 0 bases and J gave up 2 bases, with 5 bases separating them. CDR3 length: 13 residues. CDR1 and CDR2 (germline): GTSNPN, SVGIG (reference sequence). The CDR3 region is CAWSVQGNQPQHF. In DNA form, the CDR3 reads TGTGCCTGGAGTGTACAGGGCAATCAGCCCCAGCATTTT. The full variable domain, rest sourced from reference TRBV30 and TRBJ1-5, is SQTIHQWPATLVQPVGSPLSLECTVEGTSNPNLYWYRQAAGRGLQLLFYSVGIGQISSEVPQNLSASRPQDRQFILSSKKLLLSDSGFYLCAWSVQGNQPQHFGDGTRLSIL.

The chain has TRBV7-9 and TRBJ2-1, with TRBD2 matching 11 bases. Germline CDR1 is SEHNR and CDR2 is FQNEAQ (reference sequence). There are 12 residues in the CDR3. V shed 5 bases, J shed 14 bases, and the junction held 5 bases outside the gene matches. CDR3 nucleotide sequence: TGTGCCAGCAGCCCAACTAGCGGGAGTAAGTTCTTC. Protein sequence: CASSPTSGSKFF.

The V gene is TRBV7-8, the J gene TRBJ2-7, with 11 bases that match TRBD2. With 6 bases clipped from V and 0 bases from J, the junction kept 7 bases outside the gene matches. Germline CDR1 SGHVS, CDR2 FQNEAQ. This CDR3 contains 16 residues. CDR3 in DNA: TGTGCCAGCAGGTCCTTAGCGGGAGGGCACTCCTACGAGCAGTACTTC. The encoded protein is CASRSLAGGHSYEQYF.

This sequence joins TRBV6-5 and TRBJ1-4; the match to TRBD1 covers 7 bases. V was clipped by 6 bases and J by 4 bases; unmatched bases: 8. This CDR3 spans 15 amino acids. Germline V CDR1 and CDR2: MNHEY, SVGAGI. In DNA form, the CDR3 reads TGTGCCAGCAGCCTGGATGGACAGGTTAATGAAAAACTGTTTTTT. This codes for CASSLDGQVNEKLFF.

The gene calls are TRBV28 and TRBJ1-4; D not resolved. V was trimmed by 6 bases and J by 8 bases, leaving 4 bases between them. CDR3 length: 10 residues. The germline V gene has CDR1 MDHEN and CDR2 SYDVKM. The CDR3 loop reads CASRQEKLFF. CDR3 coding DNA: TGTGCCAGCAGACAAGAAAAACTGTTTTTT.

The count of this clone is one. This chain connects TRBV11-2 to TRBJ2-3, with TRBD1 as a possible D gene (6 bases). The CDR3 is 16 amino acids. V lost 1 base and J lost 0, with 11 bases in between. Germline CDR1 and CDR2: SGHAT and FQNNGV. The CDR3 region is CASSLGGRHSTDTQYF. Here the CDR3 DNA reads TGTGCCAGCAGCTTAGGGGGGCGACATAGCACAGATACGCAGTATTTT.

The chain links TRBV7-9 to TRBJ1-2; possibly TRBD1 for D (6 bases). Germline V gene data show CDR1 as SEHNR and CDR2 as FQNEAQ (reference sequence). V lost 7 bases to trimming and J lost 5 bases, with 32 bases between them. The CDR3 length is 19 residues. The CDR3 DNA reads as TGTGCCAGCACCATTAAGTTACAGGGACCAGGCCCCGGACTTTATGGCTACACCTTC. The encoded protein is CASTIKLQGPGPGLYGYTF.

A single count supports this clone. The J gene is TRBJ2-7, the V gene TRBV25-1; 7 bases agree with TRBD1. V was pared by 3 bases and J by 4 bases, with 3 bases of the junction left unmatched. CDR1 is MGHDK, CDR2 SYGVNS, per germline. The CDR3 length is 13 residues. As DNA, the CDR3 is TGTGCCAGCAGTGAGGGGACAGAGTACGAGCAGTACTTC. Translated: CASSEGTEYEQYF.

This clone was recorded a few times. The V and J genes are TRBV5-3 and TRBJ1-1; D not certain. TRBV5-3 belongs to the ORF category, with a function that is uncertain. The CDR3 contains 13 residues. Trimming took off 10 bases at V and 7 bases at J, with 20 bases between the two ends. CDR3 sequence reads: CALVSALGGEAFF. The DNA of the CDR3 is TGTGCCCTAGTCTCGGCCCTGGGAGGTGAAGCTTTCTTT.